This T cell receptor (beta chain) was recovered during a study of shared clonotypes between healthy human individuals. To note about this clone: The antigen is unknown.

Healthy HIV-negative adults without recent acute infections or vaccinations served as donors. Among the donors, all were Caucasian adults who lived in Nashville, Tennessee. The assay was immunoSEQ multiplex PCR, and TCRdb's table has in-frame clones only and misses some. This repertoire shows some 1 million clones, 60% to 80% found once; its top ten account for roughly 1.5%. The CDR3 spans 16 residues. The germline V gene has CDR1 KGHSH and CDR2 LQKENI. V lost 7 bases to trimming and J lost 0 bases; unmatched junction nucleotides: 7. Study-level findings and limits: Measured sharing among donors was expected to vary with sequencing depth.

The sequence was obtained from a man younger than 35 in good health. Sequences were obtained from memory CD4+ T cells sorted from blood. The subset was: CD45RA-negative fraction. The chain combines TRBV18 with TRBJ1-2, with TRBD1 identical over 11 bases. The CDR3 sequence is CASWRGTGGTNYGYTF. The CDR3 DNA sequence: TGTGCCAGCTGGCGAGGGACAGGGGGAACTAACTATGGCTACACCTTC.